This entry concerns a single TCR beta chain. Its recognized antigen is unknown. Per-nucleotide qualities are absent, and no much larger clonotype sits a single base away. Genomic DNA was extracted from sorted cells for sequencing of the TCRbeta CDR3 region. The immunoSEQ Assay was used for sequencing of TCRbeta CDR3 regions. This is the immuneACCESS table as TCRdb keeps it, with only in-frame sequences that have V and J called. A part of the clones is gone; compared with another copy, unresolved V genes explain less than half, and the rest is unexplained. The sample data list approximately 90,000 clones, and approximately 86% of these were observed just once. Of the sample, 3.8% falls within the top ten clones. The data were obtained in a study of OX40 agonist ivuxolimab in advanced cancers. A note on the overall study: The costimulatory receptor OX40 (CD134) was targeted by ivuxolimab, a fully human IgG2 agonistic monoclonal antibody. Of the 52 patients in dose escalation, around 20 had hepatocellular carcinoma, about 15 had melanoma, 9 had renal cell carcinoma and 9 had head and neck cancer. Prior anti-PD-1, anti-PD-L1 or anti-CTLA-4 therapy was permitted, and checkpoint inhibitors had been received by less than 45% of dose-escalation patients. Partial responses occurred in three dose-escalation patients, of whom one had hepatocellular carcinoma and two had cutaneous melanoma. Intravenous ivuxolimab was administered to patients every 2 weeks at six dose levels: 0.01, 0.1, 0.3, 1.5, 3 and 10 mg/kg. The dose-escalation cohort was 82.7% male with a mean age of approximately 60 years, ranging from about 20 to 85. The purpose of peripheral TCRbeta sequencing was to test whether ivuxolimab changed TCR sequence diversity and led to clonal T-cell expansion. The paper describes the monotherapy dose-escalation part (N of about 50 patients) of the phase I trial of ivuxolimab.

What the research found in general, with its limitations: On average, CD8+ T cells showed more expanded clones than CD4+ T cells after ivuxolimab. Low levels of normalized T-cell clonal expansion were also seen in some nonresponding patients. Antigen specificity was not determined for the clonally expanded peripheral T cells. In partial responders in the 0.1-3.0 mg/kg groups, normalized peripheral clonal expansion was found to be among the lowest, especially among CD8+ T cells. At doses from 0.1 to 3.0 mg/kg, clonal expansion was seen in both CD4+ and CD8+ blood T cells between baseline and week 6.

The germline V gene gives CDR1 as SNHLY and CDR2 as FYNNEI. From V the trimming removes 7 bases and from J it removes 7 bases, while the gene matches leave 7 bases of the junction unaccounted for. Inclusive of the bounding cysteine and phenylalanine, the CDR3 is 13 residues long. CDR3 DNA is the only sequence kept; it has 39 bases, read in frame from the first base. The trial excluded patients who had a history of autoimmune disease or were on systemic immunosuppression. Peripheral blood for TCR sequencing was collected from all dose cohorts at baseline, on cycle 4 day 1, and on cycle 7 day 1. The samples were taken from a phase I, first-in-human, multicenter, open-label dose-escalation trial of ivuxolimab. Adults with locally advanced or metastatic melanoma, renal cell, hepatocellular, or head and neck squamous cell carcinoma were enrolled in the trial. Before TCR sequencing, CD4+ T cells and CD8+ T cells were sorted from peripheral blood as separate populations.

The receptor chain draws on TRBV2 and TRBJ2-4, with TRBD1 matching 7 junction bases. The receptor was derived from an adult with an advanced solid tumor such as melanoma, head and neck, liver or kidney cancer. Source: CD4+ or CD8+ T cells sorted from blood, taken in a trial of the OX40 agonist ivuxolimab. The nucleotide sequence reads TGTGCCAGCAATTACAGGGGCTGGAACATTCAGTACTTC. Its amino acids are CASNYRGWNIQYF.